A single sample is the source of the 19 T cell receptor beta chains below, sequenced in a study of blood T cell repertoires in COVID-19. The assay was immunoSEQ multiplex PCR, and TCRdb's table has in-frame clones only and misses some. The data show under 100,000 clones, around nine tenths seen once. The sample taken for sequencing was peripheral blood. These receptors all stem from a man between 50 and 59 years old with active COVID-19.

The V and J genes are TRBV6-5 and TRBJ1-4; possibly TRBD1 for D (5 bases). The germline gives CDR1 MNHEY, CDR2 SVGAGI. This CDR3 contains 14 residues. V was shortened by 6 bases and J by 6 bases, with 14 bases between the two germline ends. CDR3 bases: TGTGCCAGCAGCCACGGGGGGACCGATGAAAAACTGTTTTTT. It is translated as CASSHGGTDEKLFF.

This chain connects TRBV27 to TRBJ2-7; D gene unclear. Trimming stripped 8 bases from V and 4 bases from J, with 12 bases between. CDR3 length: 12 amino acids. Germline loops: CDR1 MNHEY, CDR2 SMNVEV (reference sequence). The CDR3: CASGNPFYEQYF. CDR3 DNA sequence: TGTGCCAGCGGCAATCCCTTTTACGAGCAGTACTTC.

This chain's CDR3 is CASSQEGVLTGTGELFF. CDR3 DNA sequence: TGTGCCAGCAGCCAAGAGGGAGTTCTAACGGGAACCGGGGAGCTGTTTTTT. The chain is built from TRBV9 and TRBJ2-2, with a tentative D call TRBD2 (5 bases). Trimming took off 4 bases at V and 5 bases at J, with 21 bases between the two ends. The length of the CDR3 is 17 residues. Germline assignment: CDR1 SGDLS and CDR2 YYNGEE.

The rearrangement joins TRBV10-3 to TRBJ2-3; the D is unclear. The CDR3 loop spans 12 amino acids. V lost 7 bases and J 0 bases, leaving 5 bases between the germline ends. Per germline, CDR1 ENHRY and CDR2 SYGVKD. The CDR3 nucleotides are TGTGCCATCATCACTAGCACAGATACGCAGTATTTT. Translating gives CAIITSTDTQYF.

The chain uses TRBV5-1 and TRBJ2-1; TRBD2 might be the D (5 bases). V lost 5 bases and J lost 5, with 11 bases in between. The CDR3 is 13 amino acids. The germline gives CDR1 SGHRS, CDR2 YFSETQ. CDR3 protein: CASRLTSNNEQFF. In DNA form, the CDR3 reads TGCGCCAGCAGGTTAACTAGTAACAATGAGCAGTTCTTC.

CDR3 in amino acids: CAIRNTTGGSEQYF. Written as DNA, the CDR3 is TGTGCCATCAGGAACACTACAGGGGGCAGTGAGCAGTACTTC. The chain couples TRBV10-3 to TRBJ2-7; TRBD1 agrees at 9 bases. Germline V CDR1 and CDR2: ENHRY, SYGVKD. The CDR3 is 14 amino acids. The ends lost 6 bases at V and 7 bases at J; junction bases unmatched: 10.

The rearrangement joins TRBV6-6 to TRBJ1-3; D may be TRBD1 (5 bases). The V and J ends lost 7 bases and 0 bases respectively, with 10 bases between them. The germline CDR1 and CDR2 sequences are MNHNY and SVGAGI (reference sequence). This CDR3 contains 14 residues. The CDR3 loop reads CASIQDNSGNTIYF. CDR3 coding DNA: TGTGCCAGCATCCAGGACAACTCTGGAAACACCATATATTTT.

The genes are TRBV5-4 and TRBJ2-7, with 8 bases fitting TRBD2. Germline CDR1 reads SGHNT; CDR2 reads YYREEE (reference sequence). The CDR3 spans 17 residues. V was clipped by 4 bases and J by 5 bases; unmatched bases: 17. The CDR3 loop reads CASSAPAGGGPENEQYF. CDR3 bases: TGTGCCAGCAGCGCTCCCGCGGGAGGAGGTCCCGAAAACGAGCAGTACTTC.

The chain links TRBV9 to TRBJ2-2; tentatively, D is TRBD1 (6 bases). V was clipped by 0 bases and J by 2 bases, with 8 bases between them. CDR1 is SGDLS and CDR2 is YYNGEE in the germline V gene. CDR3 size: 15 residues. The DNA of the CDR3 is TGTGCCAGCAGCGTAGCGGGACAAAACACCGGGGAGCTGTTTTTT. Residues: CASSVAGQNTGELFF. The full variable domain, completed using reference TRBV9 and TRBJ2-2, is DSGVTQTPKHLITATGQRVTLRCSPRSGDLSVYWYQQSLDQGLQFLIQYYNGEERAKGNILERFSAQQFPDLHSELNLSSLELGDSALYFCASSVAGQNTGELFFGEGSRLTVL.

The chain recombines TRBV7-3 with TRBJ1-1; 9 bases are a match to TRBD1. V shed 2 bases and J 5 bases; nucleotides not matched to a gene: 9. Germline loops: CDR1 SGHTA, CDR2 FQGTGA. The CDR3 has 16 residues. The CDR3 region is CASSLSGTQGATEAFF. CDR3 DNA: TGTGCCAGCAGCTTATCTGGAACACAGGGGGCAACTGAAGCTTTCTTT.

This chain connects TRBV5-1 to TRBJ2-3, with 8 bases matching TRBD2. The germline V gene encodes CDR1 SGHRS and CDR2 YFSETQ. J gave up 0 bases and V 4 bases, and 4 bases lay outside the gene matches. This CDR3 has 15 residues. The CDR3 region is CASSSQRGSTDTQYF. The CDR3 DNA is TGCGCCAGCAGCAGCCAGCGGGGGAGCACAGATACGCAGTATTTT. Full variable domain (missing parts from reference TRBV5-1 and TRBJ2-3): KAGVTQTPRYLIKTRGQQVTLSCSPISGHRSVSWYQQTPGQGLQFLFEYFSETQRNKGNFPGRFSGRQFSNSRSEMNVSTLELGDSALYLCASSSQRGSTDTQYFGPGTRLTVL.

This chain connects TRBV27 to TRBJ2-7; D is unresolved. V shed 7 bases and J shed 6 bases, with 10 bases lying between them. Looked up from germline, CDR1 is MNHEY and CDR2 is SMNVEV (reference sequence). This CDR3 is 11 amino acids long. CDR3 coding DNA: TGTGCCAGCACCTCGGAGAGCGAGCAGTACTTC. It encodes CASTSESEQYF.

This sequence joins TRBV11-2 and TRBJ2-4, with 8 bases that match TRBD2. There are 14 residues in the CDR3. CDR1 SGHAT and CDR2 FQNNGV come from the germline V gene. Trimming cost V 5 bases and J 5 bases; bases outside gene matches: 5. CDR3 sequence reads: CASSSGSLQNIQYF. Written as DNA, the CDR3 is TGTGCCAGCAGCAGCGGGAGTCTTCAAAACATTCAGTACTTC.

This chain links TRBV20-1 with TRBJ1-2, with D possibly TRBD1 on 5 matching bases. This CDR3 spans 14 amino acids. Germline assignment: CDR1 DFQATT and CDR2 SNEGSKA (reference sequence). The V end was cut by 3 bases, the J end by 5 bases, with 16 bases between. The CDR3 DNA sequence: TGCAGTGCTAGTGTATACTTGGAGGGGTATGGCTACACCTTC. Translation: CSASVYLEGYGYTF.

This sequence joins TRBV5-1 and TRBJ2-1; 9 nucleotides align to TRBD2. The junction had 14 bases not matched to a gene; V was cut back by 0 bases and J by 7 bases. CDR3 length: 18 amino acids. In germline, CDR1 is SGHRS, CDR2 YFSETQ. Here the CDR3 DNA reads TGCGCCAGCAGCTTGGTCACATTAGTTAGCGGGAGAGGGAATGAGCAGTTCTTC. Its protein is CASSLVTLVSGRGNEQFF.

The rearrangement links TRBV20-1 to TRBJ1-1, with D hard to call. This CDR3 has 11 amino acids. V was clipped by 6 bases and J by 1 base, with 6 bases between them. Germline CDR1 DFQATT, CDR2 SNEGSKA (reference sequence). CDR3 in DNA: TGCAGTGCCCCGAGGAACACTGAAGCTTTCTTT. Encoded protein: CSAPRNTEAFF.

This chain connects TRBV6-5 to TRBJ2-2; 9 bases agree with TRBD2. Germline assignment: CDR1 MNHEY and CDR2 SVGAGI. V lost 6 bases to trimming and J lost 1 base; unmatched junction nucleotides: 3. The CDR3 extends over 15 amino acids. CDR3 in amino acids: CASRRAGGNTGELFF. CDR3 coding DNA: TGTGCCAGCAGGAGAGCGGGGGGGAACACCGGGGAGCTGTTTTTT.

This clone was found once. This chain links TRBV25-1 with TRBJ2-1; 12 bases align to TRBD2. The junction had 6 bases not matched to a gene; V was cut back by 10 bases and J by 5 bases. CDR3 length: 14 residues. CDR1 and CDR2 (germline): MGHDK, SYGVNS. Here the CDR3 reads CANPLAGGNNEQFF. CDR3 nucleotides: TGTGCCAACCCACTAGCGGGGGGAAACAATGAGCAGTTCTTC. The full variable domain, in which reference TRBV25-1 and TRBJ2-1 provide the parts outside the CDR3, is EADIYQTPRYLVIGTGKKITLECSQTMGHDKMYWYQQDPGMELHLIHYSYGVNSTEKGDLSSESTVSRIRTEHFPLTLESARPSHTSQYLCANPLAGGNNEQFFGPGTRLTVL.

V is TRBV27 and J is TRBJ2-3; 9 nucleotides line up with TRBD2. Germline lookup yields CDR1 MNHEY and CDR2 SMNVEV (reference sequence). The CDR3 is 16 residues long. V lost 8 bases, J lost 5 bases, and 14 bases stayed unmatched. CDR3 loop: CASSPAGLASGDTQYF. The CDR3 nucleotides read TGTGCCAGCTCCCCGGCGGGACTAGCCTCGGGAGATACGCAGTATTTT.